The 14 T cell receptor beta chains in this list originate from one sample, sequenced in a study of blood T cell repertoires in COVID-19. TCRdb keeps only in-frame clones here, not all; method: immunoSEQ multiplex PCR. The table records around 260,000 clones, approximately 87% of them present only once. The specimen sequenced was peripheral blood. The receptors originated from a middle-aged woman who had recovered from COVID-19.

V gene TRBV9 combines with J gene TRBJ1-1; the D gene is possibly TRBD1 (5 bases). Germline V gene data show CDR1 as SGDLS and CDR2 as YYNGEE. The CDR3 is made up of 14 amino acids. V dropped 4 bases and J dropped 1 base, with 11 bases sitting between them. The CDR3 sequence: CASSPTASNTEAFF. DNA for the CDR3: TGTGCCAGCAGCCCGACAGCCTCGAACACTGAAGCTTTCTTT.

This chain links TRBV14 with TRBJ2-7; TRBD2 aligns across 7 bases. CDR3 size: 17 residues. Germline CDR1 and CDR2: SGHDN and FVKESK. V was clipped by 4 bases and J by 4 bases; unmatched bases: 16. For the CDR3, the DNA is TGTGCCAGCAGCCCTCATGATGGGTGGGGGGGAGATTACGAGCAGTACTTC. This gives the protein CASSPHDGWGGDYEQYF.

The V and J genes are TRBV19 and TRBJ2-7, with 10 bases lining up with TRBD1. This CDR3 contains 14 residues. CDR1 LNHDA and CDR2 SQIVND come from the germline V gene (reference sequence). The ends lost 4 bases at V and 7 bases at J; junction bases unmatched: 7. The CDR3 here is CASSTRDRGVEQYF. CDR3 nucleotides: TGTGCCAGTAGTACCCGGGACAGGGGTGTAGAGCAGTACTTC.

The chain links TRBV19 to TRBJ1-2, with D perhaps matching TRBD1 (5 bases). Trimming took 7 bases from V and 0 from J, leaving 21 bases between them. CDR1 is LNHDA, CDR2 SQIVND, per germline (reference sequence). The CDR3 totals 17 residues. CDR3 bases: TGTGCCAGTATTCCCGGGGGGTTCCGTACCCCTAACTATGGCTACACCTTC. The encoded protein is CASIPGGFRTPNYGYTF. The whole variable domain, filled in from reference TRBV19 and TRBJ1-2, reads DGGITQSPKYLFRKEGQNVTLSCEQNLNHDAMYWYRQDPGQGLRLIYYSQIVNDFQKGDIAEGYSVSREKKESFPLTVTSAQKNPTAFYLCASIPGGFRTPNYGYTFGSGTRLTVV.

This sequence joins TRBV11-2 and TRBJ2-1; tentative D call: TRBD2 (6 bases). Germline V lookup: CDR1 SGHAT, CDR2 FQNNGV. V dropped 7 bases and J dropped 0 bases, with 13 bases sitting between them. The CDR3 loop spans 15 amino acids. The CDR3 bases are TGTGCCAGCAAGGAGGGGCGAAGCTCCTACAATGAGCAGTTCTTC. Translation gives CASKEGRSSYNEQFF.

The genes are TRBV2 and TRBJ2-5; 10 bases match TRBD2. Germline loops: CDR1 SNHLY, CDR2 FYNNEI. CDR3 size: 17 residues. The ends lost 4 bases at V and 0 bases at J; junction bases unmatched: 8. The chain's CDR3 is CASSGGLAGDYQETQYF. In DNA, the CDR3 is TGTGCCAGCAGTGGGGGGCTAGCGGGGGACTACCAAGAGACCCAGTACTTC.

This chain joins TRBV7-9 and TRBJ1-1; D not resolved. V shed 5 bases and J shed 3 bases, with 10 bases lying between them. The germline V gene encodes CDR1 SEHNR and CDR2 FQNEAQ (reference sequence). This CDR3 has 13 residues. In DNA form, the CDR3 reads TGTGCCAGCAGCCCCGAAGCCTACACTGAAGCTTTCTTT. It specifies CASSPEAYTEAFF.

The genes are TRBV5-4 and TRBJ2-3; 8 bases are shared with TRBD2. CDR1 and CDR2 (germline): SGHNT, YYREEE (reference sequence). This CDR3 has 15 amino acids. The V segment lost 3 bases and the J segment 5 bases; nucleotides outside the gene matches: 8. The CDR3 bases are TGTGCCAGCAGCTCCGGGGGGGCGCGACGAGATACGCAGTATTTT. Encoded protein: CASSSGGARRDTQYF.

V is TRBV30 and J is TRBJ2-1, with 12 bases that match TRBD2. Losses at the gene ends were 3 bases for V and 10 bases for J; bases not matched to a gene: 7. This CDR3 has 14 amino acids. Germline V gene data show CDR1 as GTSNPN and CDR2 as SVGIG (reference sequence). The CDR3 here is CAWSLAGGREEQFF. Here the CDR3 DNA reads TGTGCCTGGAGCCTAGCGGGGGGGCGGGAAGAGCAGTTCTTC.

The V gene is TRBV9, the J gene TRBJ2-3; D is possibly TRBD2 (5 bases). V was cut by 4 bases and J by 5 bases, with 23 bases left in between. The CDR3 loop spans 17 amino acids. CDR1 is SGDLS and CDR2 is YYNGEE in the germline V gene. CDR3 nucleotides: TGTGCCAGCAGCCCTTCAACGCGGGTAGGGCCCGGAGATACGCAGTATTTT. Protein sequence: CASSPSTRVGPGDTQYF.

The J gene is TRBJ2-2, the V gene TRBV19; TRBD2 might be the D (5 bases). CDR3 length: 16 amino acids. From germline, CDR1 is LNHDA and CDR2 SQIVND (reference sequence). Trimming shortened V by 1 base and J by 6 bases, and 15 bases separated the two germline ends. The CDR3 DNA reads TGTGCCAGTAGTATAGGGTTTTTGAGGGAACCCGGGGAGCTGTTTTTT. This encodes CASSIGFLREPGELFF.

This clone has only one observation. The chain has TRBV18 and TRBJ2-1; possible D gene TRBD2, 5 bases. Germline-derived CDR1 and CDR2 are KGHSH and LQKENI. V lost 3 bases and J 9 bases, leaving 6 bases between the germline ends. The CDR3 is 11 residues long. CDR3 amino acids: CASSPAGEQFF. The CDR3 DNA reads as TGTGCCAGCTCACCGGCGGGTGAGCAGTTCTTC.

The CDR3 protein is CASRSGGFFGSYNEQFF. CDR3 DNA sequence: TGTGCCAGTAGATCCGGCGGATTTTTCGGCTCCTACAATGAGCAGTTCTTC. The chain links TRBV19 to TRBJ2-1; D is ambiguous. Between the trimmed V and J ends, which lost 6 bases and 0 bases, there was a span of 18 bases. CDR1 is LNHDA, CDR2 SQIVND, per germline (reference sequence). There are 17 residues in the CDR3. The full variable domain, in which reference TRBV19 and TRBJ2-1 provide the parts outside the CDR3, is DGGITQSPKYLFRKEGQNVTLSCEQNLNHDAMYWYRQDPGQGLRLIYYSQIVNDFQKGDIAEGYSVSREKKESFPLTVTSAQKNPTAFYLCASRSGGFFGSYNEQFFGPGTRLTVL.

The rearrangement uses TRBV7-6 and TRBJ2-3; weak D call: TRBD1 (6 bases). The ends were cut back, 1 base at V and 8 bases at J, with 16 bases in the middle. The germline V gene has CDR1 SGHVS and CDR2 FNYEAQ. There are 15 residues in the CDR3. The CDR3 region has the DNA TGTGCCAGCAGCTTAGAAGGGCCAGGGGAAGGTACGCAGTATTTT. The encoded protein is CASSLEGPGEGTQYF.